This T cell receptor beta chain was identified in a study of blood T cell repertoires in COVID-19. For the study at large: Samples came from the United States, Italy and Spain, spanning acute and convalescent COVID-19.

About this clone itself: Relative to the germline gene, one junction end is altered; a read error may explain this.

In the source study's methods: Quantification of nucleated cells was approximated via reference gene primer amplification. The method was immunoSEQ multiplex PCR; TCRdb's version includes in-frame clones alone and lacks a portion of them. The V and J calls and clone size come from that table; D and trimming were worked out from the DNA. This table holds approximately 270,000 clones, nearly 90% found once. CDR1 and CDR2 (germline): LNHNV, YYDKDF (reference sequence). This CDR3 has 15 residues. The chain has TRBV15 and TRBJ1-5, with TRBD1 identical over 9 bases. Sequencing input: peripheral blood. The TCR was taken from a man aged 18 to 30 with active or convalescent COVID-19. DNA for the CDR3: TGTGCCACCAGCGGAGAGACAGGGGGAATTCAGCCCCAGCATTTT. Translated, it gives CATSGETGGIQPQHF.